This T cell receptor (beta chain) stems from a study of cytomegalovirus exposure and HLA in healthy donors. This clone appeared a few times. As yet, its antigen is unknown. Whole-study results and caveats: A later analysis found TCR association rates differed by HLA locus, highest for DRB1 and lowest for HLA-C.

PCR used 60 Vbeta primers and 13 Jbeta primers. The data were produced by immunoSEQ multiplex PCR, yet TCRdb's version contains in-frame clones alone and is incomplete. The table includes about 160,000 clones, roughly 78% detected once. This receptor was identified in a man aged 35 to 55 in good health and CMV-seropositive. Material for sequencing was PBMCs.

The DNA for the CDR3 is TGCGCCAGCAGCTTGGTCGGCAGGGGTAGCACAGATACGCAGTATTTT. The encoded protein is CASSLVGRGSTDTQYF. The rearrangement links TRBV5-1 to TRBJ2-3; weak D call: TRBD1 (6 bases). V was shortened by 0 bases and J by 0 bases, with 11 bases between the two germline ends. The V gene's germline CDR1 is SGHRS and CDR2 YFSETQ. The CDR3 sequence is 16 residues long.